This T cell receptor (beta chain) was captured by sequencing in a study of shared clonotypes between healthy human individuals. Germline CDR1 and CDR2: SEHNR and FQNEAQ (reference sequence). The CDR3 runs 12 residues. Deletions cut 4 bases from V and 7 bases from J, with 11 bases between. CD8 cells classed as naive were CD45RO-negative and positively selected for CCR7, excluding terminally differentiated effector memory CD45RA+ cells. None of the donors, who were healthy HIV-negative adults, had recently had acute infections or vaccinations. Deep-level running was used for the assay. TCRdb's table, derived via immunoSEQ multiplex PCR, lists solely in-frame clones and lacks some. The sample has about 2.2 million clones, about 93% seen once; the top ten hold 1.7%.

The specimen sequenced was naive CD8+ T cells from PBMCs. The receptor was derived from a man between 18 and 29 years old in good health. Some clones in this sample may be carry-over from other donors' samples. This chain uses TRBV7-9 with TRBJ2-7, with D possibly matching TRBD1 (5 bases). The CDR3, as DNA: TGTGCCAGCAGCTCAAACAGGTTTGAGCAGTACTTC. It translates to CASSSNRFEQYF.